Below are 30 T cell receptor beta chains sequenced from a single sample in a study of identical twins. MiXCR, applied by TCRdb to the 5' RACE reads, yields one record per CDR3 protein. The sample carries roughly 1,500,000 distinct CDR3 sequences, less than 40% recorded once. The sequencing sample was made of cord blood. The receptors were gathered from a newborn girl in good health.

The chain employs TRBV20-1 and TRBJ2-5, with no clear D. The V gene lost 3 bases and the J gene lost 5 bases, with 4 bases spanning the gap. The CDR3 extends over 10 amino acids. Germline V lookup: CDR1 DFQATT, CDR2 SNEGSKA (reference sequence). The chain's CDR3 is CSASVETQYF. The CDR3 bases are TGCAGTGCTAGTGTCGAGACCCAGTACTTC.

The chain has TRBV10-2 and TRBJ1-5, with 9 bases fitting TRBD1. The CDR3 sequence is 17 residues long. CDR1 is WSHSY and CDR2 is SAAADI in the germline V gene. The V gene end was trimmed by 4 bases and the J gene end by 3 bases; junction bases not matched to a gene: 10. CDR3 residues: CASSASRQGDFNQPQHF. CDR3 DNA sequence: TGCGCCAGCAGTGCATCTCGACAGGGGGATTTCAATCAGCCCCAGCATTTT.

This clonotype was seen at least ten times. The chain links TRBV10-1 to TRBJ1-2; weak D call: TRBD1 (5 bases). The CDR3 extends over 12 amino acids. V lost 8 bases to trimming and J lost 1 base, with 8 bases between them. Germline V gene sequence: CDR1 WNHNN, CDR2 SYGVQD (reference sequence). CDR3 in amino acids: CASGGNNYGYTF. The CDR3 nucleotides read TGCGCCAGCGGGGGTAATAACTATGGCTACACCTTC.

To note about this clonotype: A single base separates this from a much larger clone, so it may be a read error. This chain connects TRBV5-1 to TRBJ2-3; TRBD2 aligns across 12 bases. CDR1 and CDR2 (germline): SGHRS, YFSETQ. This CDR3 contains 19 residues. This chain's CDR3 is CASSSLTSGSPPSTDRQYF. In DNA form, the CDR3 reads TGCGCCAGCAGCTCCCTGACTAGCGGGAGTCCACCTAGCACAGATAGGCAGTATTTT. The full variable domain, in which reference TRBV5-1 and TRBJ2-3 provide the parts outside the CDR3, is KAGVTQTPRYLIKTRGQQVTLSCSPISGHRSVSWYQQTPGQGLQFLFEYFSETQRNKGNFPGRFSGRQFSNSRSEMNVSTLELGDSALYLCASSSLTSGSPPSTDRQYFGPGTRLTVL.

This clonotype was seen a handful of times. The chain links TRBV6-6 to TRBJ2-7; D is uncertain. Germline V gene sequence: CDR1 MNHNY, CDR2 SVGAGI (reference sequence). V lost 2 bases, J lost 3 bases, and 14 bases lay in between. The CDR3 is made up of 15 amino acids. CDR3 residues: CASSYELMVGYEQYF. In nucleotides, the CDR3 is TGTGCCAGCAGTTACGAGCTTATGGTGGGCTACGAGCAGTACTTC.

The chain has TRBV18 and TRBJ2-6; D not certain. Germline V gene sequence: CDR1 KGHSH, CDR2 LQKENI. V was pared by 3 bases and J by 0 bases, with 15 bases between. The CDR3 runs to 18 residues. The CDR3 reads CASSPRVHRVSGANVLTF. The DNA for the CDR3 is TGTGCCAGCTCACCTCGAGTTCATCGGGTCTCTGGGGCCAACGTCCTGACTTTC. The entire variable domain, with the rest obtained from reference TRBV18 and TRBJ2-6, is as follows: NAGVMQNPRHLVRRRGQEARLRCSPMKGHSHVYWYRQLPEEGLKFMVYLQKENIIDESGMPKERFSAEFPKEGPSILRIQQVVRGDSAAYFCASSPRVHRVSGANVLTFGAGSRLTVL.

The rearrangement uses TRBV20-1 and TRBJ2-5; 12 bases line up with TRBD2. CDR1 is DFQATT and CDR2 is SNEGSKA in the germline V gene (reference sequence). J gave up 11 bases and V 5 bases, and 12 bases lay outside the gene matches. The CDR3 totals 14 residues. The DNA for the CDR3 is TGCAGTGCTTTAGCTAGCGGGAGGGGAAATGAGCAGTACTTC. Translation: CSALASGRGNEQYF.

This clonotype has a handful of counts. The chain joins TRBV11-2 to TRBJ2-5; D might be TRBD1 or TRBD2, each matching 6 bases. V gave up 3 bases and J gave up 4 bases, with 9 bases separating them. Per germline, CDR1 SGHAT and CDR2 FQNNGV. The CDR3 sequence is 13 residues long. CDR3 amino acids: CASSFRGLETQYF. CDR3 bases: TGTGCCAGCAGCTTCCGGGGGCTAGAGACCCAGTACTTC.

V and J are TRBV20-1 and TRBJ2-1; TRBD1 agrees at 11 bases. V shed 5 bases, J shed 5 bases, and the junction held 8 bases outside the gene matches. Looked up from germline, CDR1 is DFQATT and CDR2 is SNEGSKA (reference sequence). The CDR3 consists of 15 residues. CDR3 in amino acids: CSASRGQGGDNEQFF. The CDR3 region has the DNA TGCAGTGCTTCTCGGGGACAGGGGGGGGACAATGAGCAGTTCTTC.

The gene calls are TRBV5-6 and TRBJ1-3; D unclear. Trimming took 2 bases from V and 7 from J, leaving 4 bases between them. The CDR3 totals 11 residues. Per germline, CDR1 SGHDT and CDR2 YYEEEE. CDR3 sequence: CASSFSNTIYF. The DNA for the CDR3 is TGTGCCAGCAGCTTTAGCAACACCATATATTTT.

The chain employs TRBV5-1 and TRBJ2-1; 8 positions match TRBD2. There are 16 residues in the CDR3. Germline V lookup: CDR1 SGHRS, CDR2 YFSETQ. J was trimmed by 4 bases and V by 0 bases; bases with no gene match: 6. This CDR3 reads CASSLGGSGKYNEQFF. The CDR3, as DNA: TGCGCCAGCAGCTTGGGAGGTAGCGGGAAGTACAATGAGCAGTTCTTC.

In its sample, this clonotype was seen a few times. J is TRBJ1-1 and V is TRBV20-1, with D unclear. V lost 8 bases to trimming and J lost 3 bases, with 10 bases between them. Germline CDR1 DFQATT, CDR2 SNEGSKA (reference sequence). The CDR3 covers 11 residues. The CDR3 is CSTGSYTEAFF. The CDR3 nucleotides are TGCAGTACCGGGTCCTACACTGAAGCTTTCTTT.

V gene TRBV4-1 combines with J gene TRBJ1-2; 7 bases fit TRBD1. The CDR3 is 16 amino acids. Looked up from germline, CDR1 is MGHRA and CDR2 is YSYEKL. V trimming: 3 bases; J trimming: 1 base; junction bases outside the gene matches: 8. CDR3 coding DNA: TGCGCCAGCAGCCACCTGACAGGGCCTCTTAACTATGGCTACACCTTC. This sequence encodes CASSHLTGPLNYGYTF.

The chain couples TRBV20-1 to TRBJ1-5; TRBD1 agrees at 8 bases. This CDR3 region has 14 residues. CDR1 and CDR2 (germline): DFQATT, SNEGSKA (reference sequence). V was clipped by 5 bases and J by 0 bases; unmatched bases: 3. The CDR3 is CSAYGTGSNQPQHF. Written as DNA, the CDR3 is TGCAGTGCTTATGGGACAGGTAGCAATCAGCCCCAGCATTTT.

CDR3 nucleotides: TGTGCCAGCAGCTTTGAGATCTCCTACGAGCAGTACTTC. Its protein product is CASSFEISYEQYF. The V call is TRBV7-2, the J call TRBJ2-7, with D hard to call. V dropped 3 bases and J dropped 0 bases, with 6 bases sitting between them. Germline V gene lookup returns CDR1 SGHTA and CDR2 FQGNSA. This CDR3 is built from 13 residues.

The chain employs TRBV25-1 and TRBJ1-6; D may be TRBD1 (6 bases). This CDR3 contains 14 residues. The germline gives CDR1 MGHDK, CDR2 SYGVNS. Trimming shortened V by 3 bases and J by 10 bases, and 13 bases separated the two germline ends. The CDR3 sequence: CASSDTDRGSPLHF. The CDR3 DNA is TGTGCCAGCAGTGACACGGACAGAGGGTCACCCCTCCACTTT.

This clonotype was seen at least ten times. The rearrangement joins TRBV4-1 to TRBJ2-4; 11 bases align to TRBD2. Trimming took 6 bases from V and 0 from J; bases not matched to a gene: 4. This CDR3 has 16 amino acids. Germline values: CDR1 MGHRA, CDR2 YSYEKL. The CDR3 sequence: CASSRLAGLAKNIQYF. CDR3 nucleotides: TGCGCCAGCAGTCGACTAGCGGGACTAGCCAAAAACATTCAGTACTTC.

This clonotype turned up a few times. This chain joins TRBV28 and TRBJ2-1; D perhaps matches TRBD1 (6 bases). V was cut by 10 bases and J by 7 bases, with 8 bases left in between. This CDR3 region has 10 residues. From germline, CDR1 is MDHEN and CDR2 SYDVKM. The DNA of the CDR3 is TGTGCCACAGGGGAAAATGAGCAGTTCTTC. It is translated as CATGENEQFF.

The chain carries TRBV6-1 and TRBJ1-2, with a tentative D call TRBD1 (5 bases). Per the germline V gene, CDR1 is MNHNS and CDR2 is SASEGT. Trimming took off 7 bases at V and 2 bases at J, with 14 bases between the two ends. The CDR3 is 14 amino acids. The CDR3 coding sequence is TGTGCCAGCAATAGGACACCTACCAACTATGGCTACACCTTC. This encodes CASNRTPTNYGYTF.

The gene calls are TRBV28 and TRBJ2-7, with D unclear. Looked up from germline, CDR1 is MDHEN and CDR2 is SYDVKM. This CDR3 has 14 amino acids. V lost 5 bases and J lost 4, with 15 bases in between. The CDR3 DNA reads TGTGCCAGCAGTCCCGCCGAGTTCAATTACGAGCAGTACTTC. Protein product: CASSPAEFNYEQYF.

There are many counts of this clonotype. The rearrangement links TRBV28 to TRBJ2-7; 9 bases are a match to TRBD2. The germline V gene encodes CDR1 MDHEN and CDR2 SYDVKM. CDR3 length: 17 residues. The V and J ends lost 3 bases and 2 bases, in that order; junction bases with no gene match: 11. This CDR3 reads CASSLTGLAAAAYEQYF. CDR3 bases: TGTGCCAGCAGTTTGACGGGACTAGCTGCCGCCGCCTACGAGCAGTACTTC.

This clonotype showed up many times. A much more abundant neighbour one base away suggests this may be a read error. The chain employs TRBV2 and TRBJ1-1; no firm D call. Germline CDR1 reads SNHLY; CDR2 reads FYNNEI. With 6 bases removed from V and 1 base from J, the gap between germline ends came to 3 bases. This CDR3 has 11 amino acids. The CDR3 bases are TGTGCCAGCAGGCCGAACACTGAAGCTTTCTTT. As protein: CASRPNTEAFF.

This clonotype appeared many times. The gene calls are TRBV29-1 and TRBJ2-1, with D perhaps TRBD2 (5 bases). CDR1 SQVTM and CDR2 ANQGSEA come from the germline V gene. With 7 bases removed from V and 1 base from J, the gap between germline ends came to 8 bases. The CDR3 consists of 12 residues. Written as DNA, the CDR3 is TGCAGCGCAGCGGTTTCCTACAATGAGCAGTTCTTC. Encoded protein: CSAAVSYNEQFF.

This chain links TRBV7-9 with TRBJ1-1, with D unresolved. The CDR3 runs to 14 residues. CDR1 is SEHNR, CDR2 FQNEAQ, per germline (reference sequence). With 2 bases removed from V and 5 bases from J, the gap between germline ends came to 12 bases. The CDR3 here is CASSLSASVTEAFF. The CDR3 DNA sequence: TGTGCCAGCAGCTTATCAGCTAGTGTAACTGAAGCTTTCTTT.

The J gene is TRBJ1-1, the V gene TRBV11-2; possible D gene TRBD1, 5 bases. This CDR3 has 13 residues. Germline CDR1 SGHAT, CDR2 FQNNGV. The V and J ends lost 2 bases and 6 bases respectively, with 10 bases between them. The CDR3 DNA follows: TGTGCCAGCAGCTTAATAAAAGGGGCTGAAGCTTTCTTT. Translated, it gives CASSLIKGAEAFF. The full variable domain, its missing parts supplied by reference TRBV11-2 and TRBJ1-1, is EAGVAQSPRYKIIEKRQSVAFWCNPISGHATLYWYQQILGQGPKLLIQFQNNGVVDDSQLPKDRFSAERLKGVDSTLKIQPAKLEDSAVYLCASSLIKGAEAFFGQGTRLTVV.

This chain links TRBV15 with TRBJ2-7; possibly TRBD1 for D (6 bases). Germline CDR1 and CDR2: LNHNV and YYDKDF (reference sequence). Trimming took 0 bases from V and 2 from J, leaving 11 bases between them. The CDR3 runs to 15 residues. The CDR3 here is CATSRDQGLPYEQYF. In DNA form, the CDR3 reads TGTGCCACCAGCAGAGATCAGGGGCTTCCCTACGAGCAGTACTTC.

The genes are TRBV18 and TRBJ1-2, with D possibly being TRBD1 (6 bases). Trimming took 0 bases from V and 3 from J, leaving 14 bases between them. Germline CDR1 and CDR2: KGHSH and LQKENI. This CDR3 spans 16 amino acids. CDR3 DNA sequence: TGTGCCAGCTCACCACCTAACCCAGGGGCCGACTATGGCTACACCTTC. Encoded protein: CASSPPNPGADYGYTF.

The genes are TRBV2 and TRBJ2-5; TRBD2 might be the D (5 bases). V lost 7 bases to trimming and J lost 5 bases, with 17 bases between them. The CDR3 is made up of 14 amino acids. Per germline, CDR1 SNHLY and CDR2 FYNNEI. The CDR3 DNA follows: TGTGCCAGCATAGAGCGGAGATCCTGGGAGACCCAGTACTTC. Translated, it gives CASIERRSWETQYF.

The rearrangement links TRBV5-6 to TRBJ2-7; 11 bases agree with TRBD2. The CDR3 is 17 amino acids. After removal of 2 bases from V and 7 bases from J, the junction contained 14 bases not matched to a gene. The germline gives CDR1 SGHDT, CDR2 YYEEEE. Written as DNA, the CDR3 is TGTGCCAGCAGCTTTACTAGCGGGAGATTAACCTACAATGAGCAGTACTTC. This gives the protein CASSFTSGRLTYNEQYF.

This clonotype has just a few counts. V gene TRBV10-3 combines with J gene TRBJ2-7; TRBD1 might be the D (6 bases). The CDR3 covers 13 residues. Between the trimmed V and J ends, which lost 5 bases and 2 bases, there was a span of 10 bases. The germline V gene has CDR1 ENHRY and CDR2 SYGVKD. In DNA, the CDR3 is TGTGCCATCAGTAACCGGGACACCTACGAGCAGTACTTC. This codes for CAISNRDTYEQYF.